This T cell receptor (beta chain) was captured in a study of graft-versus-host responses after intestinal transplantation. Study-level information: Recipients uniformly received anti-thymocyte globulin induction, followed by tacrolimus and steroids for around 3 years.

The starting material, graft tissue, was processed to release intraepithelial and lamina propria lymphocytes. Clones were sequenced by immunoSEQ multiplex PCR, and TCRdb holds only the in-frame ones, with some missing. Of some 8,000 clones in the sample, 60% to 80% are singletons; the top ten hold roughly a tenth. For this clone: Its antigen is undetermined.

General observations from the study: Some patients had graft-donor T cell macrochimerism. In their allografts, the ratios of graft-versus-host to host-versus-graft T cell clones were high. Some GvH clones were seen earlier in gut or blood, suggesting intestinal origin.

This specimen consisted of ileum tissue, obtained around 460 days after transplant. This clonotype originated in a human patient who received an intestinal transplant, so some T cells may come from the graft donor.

Here the CDR3 reads CASGNVLNYEQYF. The CDR3 DNA sequence: TGTGCCAGCGGGAACGTTCTGAACTACGAGCAGTACTTC. The V gene is TRBV6-1, the J gene TRBJ2-7; D ambiguous. The germline V and J ends were trimmed by 8 bases and 3 bases, with 14 bases remaining between them. CDR1 and CDR2 (germline): MNHNS, SASEGT. The CDR3 length is 13 residues.